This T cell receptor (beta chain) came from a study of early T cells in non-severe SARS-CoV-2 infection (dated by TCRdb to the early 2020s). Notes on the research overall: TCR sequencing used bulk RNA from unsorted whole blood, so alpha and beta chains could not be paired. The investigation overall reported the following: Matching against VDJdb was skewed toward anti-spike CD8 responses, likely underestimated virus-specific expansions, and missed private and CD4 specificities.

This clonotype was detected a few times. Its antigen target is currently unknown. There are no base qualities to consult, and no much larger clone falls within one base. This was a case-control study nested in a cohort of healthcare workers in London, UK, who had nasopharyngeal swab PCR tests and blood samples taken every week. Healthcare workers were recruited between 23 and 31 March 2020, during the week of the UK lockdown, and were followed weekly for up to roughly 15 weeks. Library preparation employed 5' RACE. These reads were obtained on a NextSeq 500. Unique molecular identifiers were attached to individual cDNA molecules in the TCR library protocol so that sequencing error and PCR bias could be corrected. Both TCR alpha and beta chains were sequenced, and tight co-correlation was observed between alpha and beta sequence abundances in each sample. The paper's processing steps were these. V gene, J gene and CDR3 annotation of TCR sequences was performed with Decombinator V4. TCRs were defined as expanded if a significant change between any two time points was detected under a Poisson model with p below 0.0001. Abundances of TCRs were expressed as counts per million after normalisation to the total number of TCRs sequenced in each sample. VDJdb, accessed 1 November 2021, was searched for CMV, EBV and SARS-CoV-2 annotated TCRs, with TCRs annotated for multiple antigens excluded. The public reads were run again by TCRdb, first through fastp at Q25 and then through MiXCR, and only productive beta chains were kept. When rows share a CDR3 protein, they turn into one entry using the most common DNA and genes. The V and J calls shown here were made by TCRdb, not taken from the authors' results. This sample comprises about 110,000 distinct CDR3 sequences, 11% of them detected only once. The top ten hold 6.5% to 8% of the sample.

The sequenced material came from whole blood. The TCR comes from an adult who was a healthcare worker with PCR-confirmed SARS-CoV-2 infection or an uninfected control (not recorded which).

The CDR3 has the sequence CASNAGVKTDTQYF. Here is the DNA: TGCGCCAGCAACGCGGGGGTAAAAACAGATACGCAGTATTTT. Rearrangement joined TRBV5-1 to TRBJ2-3; TRBD2 lines up with 7 middle nucleotides. From a lookup of the germline V gene, CDR1 and CDR2 are SGHRS and YFSETQ. From its cysteine to its phenylalanine, the CDR3 spans 14 amino acids. CDR3 DNA is the only sequence kept; it has 42 bases, read in frame from the first base. Ends trimmed: V by 6 bases, J by 3 bases; bases unmatched to a gene: 7. Extended through the reference TRBV5-1 and TRBJ2-3 proteins, this CDR3 yields the full variable domain: KAGVTQTPRYLIKTRGQQVTLSCSPISGHRSVSWYQQTPGQGLQFLFEYFSETQRNKGNFPGRFSGRQFSNSRSEMNVSTLELGDSALYLCASNAGVKTDTQYFGPGTRLTVL.